One sample yielded the 27 T cell receptor beta chains listed below, sequenced in a study of shared clonotypes between healthy human individuals. Some clones are missing from TCRdb's copy, which holds only in-frame ones; the method was immunoSEQ multiplex PCR. The sample records some 1 million clones, around 74% being singletons. The specimen sequenced was memory CD4+ T cells sorted from blood. As to subset: CD45RA-negative fraction. The receptor set was obtained from a young man in good health.

With respect to this clone: Other nucleotide sequences in the sample specify the same CDR3. The chain has TRBV27 and TRBJ1-5; 9 bases line up with TRBD1. The CDR3 length is 15 residues. Germline V lookup: CDR1 MNHEY, CDR2 SMNVEV (reference sequence). The V segment lost 6 bases and the J segment 4 bases; nucleotides outside the gene matches: 7. The chain's CDR3 is CASSLRQGGNQPQHF. In DNA form, the CDR3 reads TGTGCCAGCAGCTTGAGACAGGGGGGTAATCAGCCCCAGCATTTT.

This clone was observed a single time. The rearrangement links TRBV11-2 to TRBJ2-2, with TRBD1 matching 10 bases. The CDR3 totals 17 residues. Germline V gene sequence: CDR1 SGHAT, CDR2 FQNNGV. J gave up 7 bases and V 4 bases, and 12 bases lay outside the gene matches. The CDR3, as DNA: TGTGCCAGCAGCTCGACCCGCCGGGACAGGGGAAGCGGGGAGCTGTTTTTT. This gives the protein CASSSTRRDRGSGELFF.

The V call is TRBV28, the J call TRBJ1-3, with D possibly being TRBD1 (5 bases). The V and J ends lost 7 bases and 2 bases respectively, with 9 bases between them. Germline V gene sequence: CDR1 MDHEN, CDR2 SYDVKM. The CDR3 loop spans 13 amino acids. CDR3 loop: CASIRGAGNTIYF. For the CDR3, the DNA is TGTGCCAGCATCCGAGGGGCTGGAAACACCATATATTTT.

This clone was recorded a few times. The chain links TRBV9 to TRBJ1-3, with 7 bases that match TRBD1. The CDR3 has 14 residues. Germline trimming cut 3 bases from V and 4 bases from J; bases unmatched to any gene: 4. CDR1 is SGDLS and CDR2 is YYNGEE in the germline V gene. CDR3 amino acids: CASSAPGGGNTIYF. The CDR3 region has the DNA TGTGCCAGCAGCGCACCAGGGGGAGGAAACACCATATATTTT.

The chain couples TRBV7-9 to TRBJ2-3; D ambiguous. The CDR3 has 15 amino acids. Trimming shortened V by 6 bases and J by 0 bases, and 13 bases separated the two germline ends. Germline loops: CDR1 SEHNR, CDR2 FQNEAQ (reference sequence). CDR3 coding DNA: TGTGCCAGCAGTCCTGGGCAGGCTAGCACAGATACGCAGTATTTT. It yields the protein CASSPGQASTDTQYF.

This chain uses TRBV7-9 with TRBJ1-1; 11 nucleotides align to TRBD1. Looked up from germline, CDR1 is SEHNR and CDR2 is FQNEAQ (reference sequence). The CDR3 contains 16 residues. The V and J ends lost 5 bases and 2 bases, in that order; junction bases with no gene match: 7. In DNA form, the CDR3 reads TGTGCCAGCAGCCTCGGACAGGGGGCGTATAACACTGAAGCTTTCTTT. Translation: CASSLGQGAYNTEAFF. The full variable domain, its missing parts supplied by reference TRBV7-9 and TRBJ1-1, is DTGVSQNPRHKITKRGQNVTFRCDPISEHNRLYWYRQTLGQGPEFLTYFQNEAQLEKSRLLSDRFSAERPKGSFSTLEIQRTEQGDSAMYLCASSLGQGAYNTEAFFGQGTRLTVV.

This clone was seen a handful of times. The chain is built from TRBV28 and TRBJ2-1, with D maybe TRBD1 (5 bases). The germline CDR1 and CDR2 sequences are MDHEN and SYDVKM. The CDR3 consists of 14 residues. The V end was cut by 2 bases, the J end by 6 bases, with 11 bases between. The chain's CDR3 is CASSLPSGANEQFF. The CDR3 bases are TGTGCCAGCAGTTTACCCAGTGGGGCCAATGAGCAGTTCTTC.

This clone was seen at least ten times. The chain couples TRBV5-1 to TRBJ2-3, with D maybe TRBD2 (5 bases). CDR1 SGHRS and CDR2 YFSETQ come from the germline V gene. CDR3 size: 12 residues. V was cut by 9 bases and J by 2 bases, with 10 bases left in between. CDR3 nucleotide sequence: TGCGCCACCCGGGGTTCCACAGATACGCAGTATTTT. It yields the protein CATRGSTDTQYF. Combining the CDR3 with reference TRBV5-1 and TRBJ2-3 gives the whole variable domain KAGVTQTPRYLIKTRGQQVTLSCSPISGHRSVSWYQQTPGQGLQFLFEYFSETQRNKGNFPGRFSGRQFSNSRSEMNVSTLELGDSALYLCATRGSTDTQYFGPGTRLTVL.

This chain joins TRBV7-8 and TRBJ2-1; 7 nucleotides align to TRBD2. Germline CDR1 SGHVS, CDR2 FQNEAQ. The CDR3 covers 13 residues. J was trimmed by 13 bases and V by 1 base; bases with no gene match: 7. CDR3 nucleotide sequence: TGTGCCAGCAGCTTAGGGGCCGGGACTATCCAGTTCTTC. Translating gives CASSLGAGTIQFF.

The chain recombines TRBV9 with TRBJ1-4; D not resolved. This CDR3 is built from 15 residues. The V and J ends lost 2 bases and 5 bases respectively, with 13 bases between them. Germline lookup yields CDR1 SGDLS and CDR2 YYNGEE. The CDR3 here is CASSVQARGNEKLFF. In DNA form, the CDR3 reads TGTGCCAGCAGCGTTCAGGCCCGGGGAAATGAAAAACTGTTTTTT.

V usage is TRBV7-2 and J usage is TRBJ1-2; 10 nucleotides match TRBD1. After removal of 5 bases from V and 8 bases from J, the junction contained 5 bases not matched to a gene. The CDR3 runs 13 residues. Germline V gives CDR1 SGHTA, CDR2 FQGNSA. The CDR3, as DNA: TGTGCCAGCAGCCCTGGGACAGGGGTCGGCTACACCTTC. Translated, it gives CASSPGTGVGYTF. Together with reference TRBV7-2 and TRBJ1-2, the CDR3 gives the full variable domain: GAGVSQSPSNKVTEKGKDVELRCDPISGHTALYWYRQSLGQGLEFLIYFQGNSAPDKSGLPSDRFSAERTGGSVSTLTIQRTQQEDSAVYLCASSPGTGVGYTFGSGTRLTVV.

The V gene is TRBV2, the J gene TRBJ2-5, with no clear D. This CDR3 has 14 amino acids. Deletions cut 3 bases from V and 2 bases from J, with 10 bases between. Germline CDR1 SNHLY, CDR2 FYNNEI. DNA of the CDR3: TGTGCCAGCAGTGAGGGGTCAGTTCAAGAGACCCAGTACTTC. Translation: CASSEGSVQETQYF.

About this clone itself: Being one base from a much bigger clone, this may be a read error. This chain links TRBV5-5 with TRBJ2-5; no firm D call. V was trimmed by 5 bases and J by 1 base, leaving 15 bases between them. Germline V lookup: CDR1 SGHKS, CDR2 YYEKEE (reference sequence). This CDR3 contains 15 residues. The CDR3, as DNA: TGTGCCAGCAGACCCAAAGACCAGATCCAAGAGACCCAGTACTTC. Amino acid sequence: CASRPKDQIQETQYF.

The sample holds a few counts of this clone. The DNA of the CDR3 is TGTGCCAGCAGCCCGGGACAGCTCAATCAGCCCCAGCATTTT. Amino acids: CASSPGQLNQPQHF. This sequence joins TRBV6-1 and TRBJ1-5, with 7 nucleotides matching TRBD1. With 6 bases clipped from V and 3 bases from J, the junction kept 5 bases outside the gene matches. The CDR3 loop spans 14 amino acids. CDR1 and CDR2 from the germline V gene are MNHNS and SASEGT.

The V and J genes are TRBV9 and TRBJ2-6; D possibly corresponds to TRBD2 (6 bases). V gave up 0 bases and J gave up 0 bases, with 13 bases separating them. CDR1 is SGDLS, CDR2 YYNGEE, per germline. CDR3 length equals 18 residues. CDR3 coding DNA: TGTGCCAGCAGCGTAGTTGCCGGGGGAGGCTCTGGGGCCAACGTCCTGACTTTC. Encoded protein: CASSVVAGGGSGANVLTF.

This clone appeared once. V gene TRBV6-5 combines with J gene TRBJ1-1; TRBD1 matches 9 bases. Germline CDR1 reads MNHEY; CDR2 reads SVGAGI. The V and J ends lost 4 bases and 5 bases, in that order; junction bases with no gene match: 11. The CDR3 is 16 residues long. The CDR3 bases are TGTGCCAGCAGTTTCATCTCCCCGGGACAGGGAACTGAAGCTTTCTTT. Amino acid sequence: CASSFISPGQGTEAFF.

The count of this clone is one. This chain joins TRBV9 and TRBJ2-4, with a possible D match to TRBD2 (6 bases). Germline V gene data show CDR1 as SGDLS and CDR2 as YYNGEE. Trimming removed 1 base from V and 8 bases from J, with 19 bases in between. CDR3 length: 16 residues. The CDR3 here is CASSVSSRRAVDIQYF. In nucleotides, the CDR3 is TGTGCCAGCAGCGTAAGTAGCCGGAGGGCGGTTGACATTCAGTACTTC.

In regard to this clone: Other DNA sequences in the same sample also yield this CDR3. This chain uses TRBV4-2 with TRBJ1-5; 7 nucleotides align to TRBD1. With V trimmed by 0 bases and J by 7 bases, 3 bases remained unmatched. This CDR3 has 14 amino acids. Germline V gene data show CDR1 as LGHNA and CDR2 as YNFKEQ. In DNA form, the CDR3 reads TGTGCCAGCAGCCAAGAAGGGGGCGACCAGCCCCAGCATTTT. Protein sequence: CASSQEGGDQPQHF.

The chain uses TRBV5-1 and TRBJ1-2, with 11 bases identical to TRBD1. Germline assignment: CDR1 SGHRS and CDR2 YFSETQ. The trim removed 4 bases at V and 6 bases at J, leaving 5 bases unmatched. The CDR3 is made up of 14 amino acids. Here the CDR3 DNA reads TGCGCCAGCAGCCAAGGACAGGGGGCGAATGGCTACACCTTC. It specifies CASSQGQGANGYTF.

The chain combines TRBV5-1 with TRBJ2-3, with TRBD2 matching over 10 bases. The CDR3 loop spans 15 amino acids. After removal of 4 bases from V and 5 bases from J, the junction contained 7 bases not matched to a gene. Germline V lookup: CDR1 SGHRS, CDR2 YFSETQ. The DNA of the CDR3 is TGCGCCAGCAGCCCAGTGACTAGCGGGTTAGATACGCAGTATTTT. Protein sequence: CASSPVTSGLDTQYF. The whole variable domain, filled in from reference TRBV5-1 and TRBJ2-3, reads KAGVTQTPRYLIKTRGQQVTLSCSPISGHRSVSWYQQTPGQGLQFLFEYFSETQRNKGNFPGRFSGRQFSNSRSEMNVSTLELGDSALYLCASSPVTSGLDTQYFGPGTRLTVL.

V usage is TRBV7-3 and J usage is TRBJ2-2, with 10 nucleotides matching TRBD1. The CDR3 consists of 15 residues. Germline CDR1 and CDR2: SGHTA and FQGTGA. Trimming cost V 5 bases and J 5 bases; bases outside gene matches: 5. The CDR3 is CASSRTGGSTGELFF. DNA of the CDR3: TGTGCCAGCAGCCGGACAGGGGGTTCAACCGGGGAGCTGTTTTTT.

The V call is TRBV6-5, the J call TRBJ2-5; 9 bases fit TRBD1. J was trimmed by 2 bases and V by 8 bases; bases with no gene match: 0. The CDR3 runs 12 residues. CDR1 and CDR2 from the germline V gene are MNHEY and SVGAGI. As DNA, the CDR3 is TGTGCCAGCGACAGGGGGCAAGAGACCCAGTACTTC. Residues: CASDRGQETQYF.

This clone has more than one count but fewer than ten. Other DNA variants within this sample encode the same CDR3. The chain employs TRBV30 and TRBJ2-3; D not resolved. The germline gives CDR1 GTSNPN, CDR2 SVGIG (reference sequence). V lost 0 bases to trimming and J lost 5 bases, with 3 bases between them. CDR3 length equals 11 residues. CDR3 loop: CAWSVLDTQYF. The CDR3 DNA follows: TGTGCCTGGAGTGTTTTAGATACGCAGTATTTT.

Remarks on this clone: Different DNA sequences within this sample yield the same CDR3. The chain recombines TRBV7-9 with TRBJ2-7; D ambiguous. Germline values: CDR1 SEHNR, CDR2 FQNEAQ (reference sequence). The length of the CDR3 is 12 residues. Deletions cut 1 base from V and 4 bases from J, with 5 bases between. This CDR3 is CASSLGTYEQYF. The CDR3 DNA reads TGTGCCAGCAGCTTAGGAACTTACGAGCAGTACTTC.

This clone was recorded a few times. V is TRBV6-6 and J is TRBJ1-2, with D tentatively TRBD1 (6 bases). V gave up 6 bases and J gave up 2 bases, with 13 bases separating them. CDR3 length equals 14 residues. Looked up from germline, CDR1 is MNHNY and CDR2 is SVGAGI (reference sequence). CDR3 sequence reads: CASSQIQGNYGYTF. CDR3 in DNA: TGTGCCAGCAGCCAAATACAGGGAAACTATGGCTACACCTTC.

This chain connects TRBV5-4 to TRBJ1-1; D not certain. V was trimmed by 0 bases and J by 0 bases, leaving 12 bases between them. Germline loops: CDR1 SGHNT, CDR2 YYREEE (reference sequence). The CDR3 has 16 amino acids. The CDR3 region has the DNA TGTGCCAGCAGCTTGGGAAGATCGGCGATGAACACTGAAGCTTTCTTT. Translation: CASSLGRSAMNTEAFF.

The chain recombines TRBV5-1 with TRBJ2-5; 9 bases match TRBD2. Germline CDR1 reads SGHRS; CDR2 reads YFSETQ. V was pared by 0 bases and J by 5 bases, with 8 bases of the junction left unmatched. This CDR3 spans 16 amino acids. CDR3 bases: TGCGCCAGCAGCTTGGTTGGTAGCGGGGGTCGGGAGACCCAGTACTTC. Its protein is CASSLVGSGGRETQYF.